Reported below is one T cell receptor beta chain. CDR1 LGHDT and CDR2 YNNKEL come from the germline V gene (reference sequence). V lost 4 bases, J lost 4 bases, and 2 bases stayed unmatched. The CDR3 runs 14 residues. Sequencing was performed with immunoSEQ multiplex PCR; in TCRdb, only in-frame clones are kept and a portion is missing. Of 120,000 to 150,000 clones in the sample, 70% to 90% were seen once. The record originates from a study of blood T cell repertoires in COVID-19. The clonotype was recovered from a woman aged 55 to 70 with COVID-19, enrolled during active disease. The sequenced sample consisted of peripheral blood. The chain is built from TRBV3-1 (or the pseudogene TRBV3-2) and TRBJ1-4; 8 bases match TRBD1. The CDR3 reads CASSLQGGNEKLFF. CDR3 DNA sequence: TGTGCCAGCAGCCTACAGGGGGGTAATGAAAAACTGTTTTTT.